This T cell receptor beta chain stems from a study of blood T cells in healthy people across ages (dated by TCRdb to 2014 to 2015). For the study in its entirety: In model experiments, roughly one uniquely barcoded TCR beta cDNA molecule per two T cells was captured by template switching. To track age-related changes in TCR beta repertoire diversity, the study relied on deep sequencing normalized with unique cDNA molecular identifiers. The donors were divided into four age groups: young (average 16 years), middle-aged (approximately 41), aged (approximately 62) and long-lived (around 87). To avoid experimental bias, donors of different ages were spread randomly across the sequencing lanes. Two additional independent replicas of 1 million unique cDNA reads from the same blood draw were analyzed for two donors (one aged 18 to 30 and one aged 80 or older).

The approximately 41 donors, aged roughly 6 to 95 years, were systemically healthy Caucasian individuals from Russia. Approximately 9.3 milliliters of peripheral blood were drawn from each donor into EDTA-treated Vacutainer tubes. PBMCs were isolated by Ficoll-Paque density-gradient centrifugation, with at least 6.5 million obtained per sample. Trizol reagent was used to extract total RNA from the PBMCs, yielding at least 6 micrograms per sample. For every donor, flow cytometry on a PBMC aliquot measured the percentage of naive CD45RAhigh/CD27high T cells. What the research found in general, with its limitations: Estimates of total diversity based on one million sequenced T cells were regarded as lower bounds and as underestimates. Compared with the aged group, the long-lived group had more naive CD4+ T cells, fewer expanded clones and increased TCR diversity, a pattern suggesting age selection. Because the CMV infection status of the donors was unknown, age-related changes in expanded clonotypes may potentially have been confounded. Observed TCR beta diversity per million T cells fell roughly linearly with age, and a significant reduction was already apparent by age about 43. Observed TCR beta diversity correlated strongly with the percentage of naive T cells measured by flow cytometry. Conclusive comparison of naive and antigen-experienced compartments was prevented by the profiling of bulk unsorted PBMCs.

V loses 1 base at its end and J loses 4 bases; junction bases beyond the gene matches: 2. Including cysteine and phenylalanine, the CDR3 has 15 amino acids. CDR3 DNA is the only sequence kept; it has 45 bases, read in frame from the first base. Taken from the germline V gene, the CDR1 and CDR2 loops are SNHLY and FYNNEI. Library preparation used 5' RACE. These reads were obtained on an Illumina HiSeq 2500. A second PCR of roughly 6 to 11 cycles was run with a J-beta primer mix and a sample-barcoded 5' primer. A unique molecular identifier was introduced onto each TCR beta cDNA molecule by a template-switch 5' adaptor carrying 12 random nucleotides. At least 2.5 million CDR3-containing paired-end reads were obtained from each sample. First-strand cDNA synthesis was performed from all RNA using the Mint cDNA synthesis kit, with priming by a TRBC-specific oligonucleotide. After uracil-DNA glycosylase treatment, a first 18-cycle PCR used universal primers M1SS and BC2_uni_R on all cDNA. Regarding the original processing steps: For normalization, 1 million high-quality reads were randomly selected from each sample, with every read carrying a distinct molecular identifier. Instead of being binned into consensus sequences, reads that shared molecular identifiers were thrown out. MiTCR, set to a Q25 quality threshold and the strictest error-elimination algorithm, was used for CDR3 identification, clonotype clustering and error correction. A nonparametric unseen species model using Euler transformation provided a lower-bound estimate of total TCR beta diversity. The public sequencing data were trimmed at Q25 with fastp and processed into clonotypes with MiXCR by TCRdb, which kept only in-frame beta chains. Identical CDR3 proteins give one entry, which carries the most common genes and DNA. V and J calls and clone size were set by TCRdb, not the authors. Across this sample there are about 1.5 million distinct CDR3 sequences, with around two fifths seen only once. The ten largest clones capture approximately 7.9% of the sample.

Concerning this clonotype: This receptor's antigen is unknown. Per-base quality was not reported, and no clone a single base away is much larger than it.

The chain links TRBV2 with TRBJ2-2, and TRBD2 matches 8 of the central bases. The sequenced sample was blood. This sequence originates from a young woman in good health. DNA sequence: TGTGCCAGCAGTGAAGGGACTAGCAGCACCGGGGAGCTGTTTTTT. Its protein product is CASSEGTSSTGELFF.